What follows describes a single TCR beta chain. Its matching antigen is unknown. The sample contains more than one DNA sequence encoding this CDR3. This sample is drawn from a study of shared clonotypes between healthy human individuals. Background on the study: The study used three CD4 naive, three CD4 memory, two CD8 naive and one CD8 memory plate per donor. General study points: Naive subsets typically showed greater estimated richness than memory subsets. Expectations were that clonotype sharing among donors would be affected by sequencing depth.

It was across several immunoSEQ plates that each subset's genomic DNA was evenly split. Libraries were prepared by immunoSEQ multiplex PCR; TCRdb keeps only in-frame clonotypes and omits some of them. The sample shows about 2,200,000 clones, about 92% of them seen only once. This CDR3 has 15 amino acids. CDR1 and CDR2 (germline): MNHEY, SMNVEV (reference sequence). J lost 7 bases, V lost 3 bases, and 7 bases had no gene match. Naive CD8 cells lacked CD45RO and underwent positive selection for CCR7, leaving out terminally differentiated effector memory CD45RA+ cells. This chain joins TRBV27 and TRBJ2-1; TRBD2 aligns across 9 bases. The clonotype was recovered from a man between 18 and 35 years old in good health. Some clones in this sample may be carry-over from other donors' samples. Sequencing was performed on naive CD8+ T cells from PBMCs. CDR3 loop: CASSFAGGPGNEQFF. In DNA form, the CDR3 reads TGTGCCAGCAGTTTTGCGGGAGGGCCGGGGAATGAGCAGTTCTTC.